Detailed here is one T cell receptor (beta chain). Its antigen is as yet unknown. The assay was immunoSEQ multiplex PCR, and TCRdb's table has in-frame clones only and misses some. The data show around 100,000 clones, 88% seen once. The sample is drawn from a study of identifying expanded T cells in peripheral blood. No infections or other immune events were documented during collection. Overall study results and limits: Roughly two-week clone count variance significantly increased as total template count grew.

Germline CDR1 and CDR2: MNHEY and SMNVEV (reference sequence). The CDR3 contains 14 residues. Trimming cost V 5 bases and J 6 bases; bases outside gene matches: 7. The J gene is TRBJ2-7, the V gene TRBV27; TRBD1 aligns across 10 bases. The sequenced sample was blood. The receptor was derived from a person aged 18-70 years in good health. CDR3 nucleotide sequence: TGTGCCAGCAGTAGGGACAGGGGACTGTCCGAGCAGTACTTC. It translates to CASSRDRGLSEQYF.